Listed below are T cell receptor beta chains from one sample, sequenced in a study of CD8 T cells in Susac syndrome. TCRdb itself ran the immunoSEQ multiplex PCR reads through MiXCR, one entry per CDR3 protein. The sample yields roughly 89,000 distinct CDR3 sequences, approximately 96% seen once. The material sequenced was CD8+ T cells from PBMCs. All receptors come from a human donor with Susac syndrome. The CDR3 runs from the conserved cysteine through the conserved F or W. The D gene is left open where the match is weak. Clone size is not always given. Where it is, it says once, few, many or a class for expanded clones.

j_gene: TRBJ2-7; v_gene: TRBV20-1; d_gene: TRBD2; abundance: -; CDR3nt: TGCAGTGCTAGAATGGTTGGGCTAGCGGGGACGACTCAGTCCTACGAGCAGTACTTC; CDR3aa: CSARMVGLAGTTQSYEQYF
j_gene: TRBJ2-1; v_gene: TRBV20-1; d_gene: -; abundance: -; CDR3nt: TGCAGTGCTAGTGGTCACTACCACTACAATGAGCAGTTCTTC; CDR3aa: CSASGHYHYNEQFF
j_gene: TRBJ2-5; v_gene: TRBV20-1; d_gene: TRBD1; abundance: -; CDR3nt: TGCAGTGCTAGAGCCCGGGACAGCCAAGAGACCCAGTACTTC; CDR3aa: CSARARDSQETQYF
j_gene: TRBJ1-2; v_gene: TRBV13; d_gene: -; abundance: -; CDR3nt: TGTGCCAGCAGCTTAGGGGACACTGGCTACACCTTC; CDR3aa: CASSLGDTGYTF
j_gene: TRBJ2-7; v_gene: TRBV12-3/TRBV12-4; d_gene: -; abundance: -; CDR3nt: TGTGCCAGCCGACCGATTTCCTCCTACGAGCAGTACTTC; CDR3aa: CASRPISSYEQYF
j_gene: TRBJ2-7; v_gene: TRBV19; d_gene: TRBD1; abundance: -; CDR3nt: TGTGCCAGTAGTCCTGGACAGGGGTCTGAGCAGTACTTC; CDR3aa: CASSPGQGSEQYF
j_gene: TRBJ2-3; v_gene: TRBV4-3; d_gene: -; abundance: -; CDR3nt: TGCGCCAGCAGCTGGTCTAGCACAGATACGCAGTATTTT; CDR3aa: CASSWSSTDTQYF
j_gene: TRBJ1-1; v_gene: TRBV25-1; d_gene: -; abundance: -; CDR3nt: TGTGCCAGCAGTGGCGATAGCACTGAAGCTTTCTTT; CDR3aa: CASSGDSTEAFF
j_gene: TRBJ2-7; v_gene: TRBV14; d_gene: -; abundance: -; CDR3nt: TGTGCCAGCAGCCATCGGGGAAAATACGAGCAGTACTTC; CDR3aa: CASSHRGKYEQYF
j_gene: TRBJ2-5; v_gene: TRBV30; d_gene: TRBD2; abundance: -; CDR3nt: TGTGCCTGGAGTAGCGGGGGACTCCAAGAGACCCAGTACTTC; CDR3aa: CAWSSGGLQETQYF
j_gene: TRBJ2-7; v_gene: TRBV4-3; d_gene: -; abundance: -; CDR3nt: TGCGCCAGCAGCCAAGGGTCAGGGGTTTTGGACGAGCAGTACTTC; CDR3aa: CASSQGSGVLDEQYF
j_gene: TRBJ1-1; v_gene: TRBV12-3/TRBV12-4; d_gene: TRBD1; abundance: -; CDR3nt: TGTGCCAGCAGCACCCTTGACAGGGGGACTGAAGCTTTCTTT; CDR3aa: CASSTLDRGTEAFF
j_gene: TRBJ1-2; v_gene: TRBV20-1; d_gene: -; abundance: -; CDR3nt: TGCAGTGCTAGAAACCCCGCTAACTATGGCTACACCTTC; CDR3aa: CSARNPANYGYTF
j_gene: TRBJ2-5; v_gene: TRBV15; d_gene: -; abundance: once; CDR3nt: TGTGCCACCAGTCCTGAATCGGTTGACGAGACCCAGTACTTC; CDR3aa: CATSPESVDETQYF
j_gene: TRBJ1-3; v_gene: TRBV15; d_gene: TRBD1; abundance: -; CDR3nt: TGTGCCACCCAGGGGGAGACGGACACCATATATTTT; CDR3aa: CATQGETDTIYF
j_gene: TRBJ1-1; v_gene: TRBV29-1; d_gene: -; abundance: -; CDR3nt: TGCAGCGCACGGGAGTCCATGAACACTGAAGCTTTCTTT; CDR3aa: CSARESMNTEAFF
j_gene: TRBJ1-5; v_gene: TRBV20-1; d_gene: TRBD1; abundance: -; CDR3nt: TGCAGTGCTAAACACAGGGGATTTGGCAATCAGCCCCAGCATTTT; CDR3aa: CSAKHRGFGNQPQHF
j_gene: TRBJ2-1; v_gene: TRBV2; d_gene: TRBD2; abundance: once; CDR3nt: TGTGCCAGCAGTATCTCCGGGGGGGATATGATCTTC; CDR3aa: CASSISGGDMIF
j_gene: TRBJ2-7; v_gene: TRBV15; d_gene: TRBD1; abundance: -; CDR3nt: TGTGCCACCAGACAGGGGGCGGGTGAGCAGTACTTC; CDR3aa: CATRQGAGEQYF
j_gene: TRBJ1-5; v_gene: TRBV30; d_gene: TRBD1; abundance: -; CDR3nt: TGTGCCTGGAGTATGGGACAGGGATCTCAGCCCCAGCATTTT; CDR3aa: CAWSMGQGSQPQHF
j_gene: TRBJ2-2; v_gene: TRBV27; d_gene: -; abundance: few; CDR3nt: TGTGCCAGCAGTTTAGATGGGAATACCGGGGAGCTGTTTTTT; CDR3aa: CASSLDGNTGELFF
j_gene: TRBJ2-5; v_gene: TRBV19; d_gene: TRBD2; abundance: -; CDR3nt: TGTGCCAGTAGTGCCAGGGAGGGGCAAGAGACCCAGTACTTC; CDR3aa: CASSAREGQETQYF
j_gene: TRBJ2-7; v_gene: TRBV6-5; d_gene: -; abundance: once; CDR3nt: TGTGCCAGCAAGAGAGGCCAGGGGGGGATCGAGCAGTACTTC; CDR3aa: CASKRGQGGIEQYF
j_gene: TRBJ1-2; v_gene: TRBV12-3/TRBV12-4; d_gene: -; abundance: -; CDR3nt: TGTGCCAGCAGTTTAGACAACAGGGTCGGCTATGGCTACACCTTC; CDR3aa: CASSLDNRVGYGYTF
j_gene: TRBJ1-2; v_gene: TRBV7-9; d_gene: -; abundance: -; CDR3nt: TGTGCCAGCAGCTTAGGTACAGCCTATGGCTACACCTTC; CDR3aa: CASSLGTAYGYTF
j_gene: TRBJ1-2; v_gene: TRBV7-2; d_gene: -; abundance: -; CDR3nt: TGTGCCAGCAGCTTAGATCCCAATAATGGCTACACCTTC; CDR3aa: CASSLDPNNGYTF
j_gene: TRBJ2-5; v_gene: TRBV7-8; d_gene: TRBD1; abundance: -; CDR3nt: TGTGCCAGCAGCTTAAACGGACACAGGGGAGTGGGGAAGACCCAGTACTTC; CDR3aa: CASSLNGHRGVGKTQYF
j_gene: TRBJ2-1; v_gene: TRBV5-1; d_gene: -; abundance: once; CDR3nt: TGCGCCAGCAGCCCCGCGGAGGGGCAAATGGGCAATGAGCAGTTCTTC; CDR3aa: CASSPAEGQMGNEQFF
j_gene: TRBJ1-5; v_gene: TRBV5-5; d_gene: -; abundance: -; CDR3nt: TGTGCCAGCAGCTTGGACTGGCAGTATCAGCCCCAGCATTTT; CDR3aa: CASSLDWQYQPQHF
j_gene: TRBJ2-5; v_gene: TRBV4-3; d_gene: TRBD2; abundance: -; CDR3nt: TGCGCCAGCAGCCAATGGACTAGCGGGGGGGGAGAGACCCAGTACTTC; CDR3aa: CASSQWTSGGGETQYF
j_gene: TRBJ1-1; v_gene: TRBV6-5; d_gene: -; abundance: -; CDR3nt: TGTGCCAGCAGTTACTCAGAGGGGCTCATGAACACTGAAGCTTTCTTT; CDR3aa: CASSYSEGLMNTEAFF
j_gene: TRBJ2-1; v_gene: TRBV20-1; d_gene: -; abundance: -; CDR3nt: TGCAGTGCTAGTCCCCGGACGGCGTACAATGAGCAGTTCTTC; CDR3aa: CSASPRTAYNEQFF
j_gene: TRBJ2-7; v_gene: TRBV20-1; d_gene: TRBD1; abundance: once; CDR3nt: TGCAGTGCTAGGACGCCCGGGACAGGGGACCCATACGAGCAGTACTTC; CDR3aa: CSARTPGTGDPYEQYF
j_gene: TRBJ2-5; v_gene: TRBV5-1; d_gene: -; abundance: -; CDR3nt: TGCGCCAGCAGCTTGGAAAGGGGGGCACAAGAGACCCAGTACTTC; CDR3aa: CASSLERGAQETQYF
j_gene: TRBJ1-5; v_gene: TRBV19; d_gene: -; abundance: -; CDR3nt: TGTGCCAGTAGTATCGGGGACAATCGGCGGCCCCAGCATTTT; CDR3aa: CASSIGDNRRPQHF
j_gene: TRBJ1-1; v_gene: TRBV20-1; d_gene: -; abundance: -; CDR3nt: TGCAGTGCTAGCCCCTTACAGGGGAACACTGAAGCTTTCTTT; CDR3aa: CSASPLQGNTEAFF
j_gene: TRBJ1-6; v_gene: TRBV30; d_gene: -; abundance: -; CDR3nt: TGTGCCTGCCCAAACAGGGTTGAAGGGCCCCTCCACTTT; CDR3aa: CACPNRVEGPLHF
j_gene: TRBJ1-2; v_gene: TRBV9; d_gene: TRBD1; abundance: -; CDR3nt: TGTGCCAGCAGCGTGACAGGGCTCTATGGCTACACCTTC; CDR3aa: CASSVTGLYGYTF
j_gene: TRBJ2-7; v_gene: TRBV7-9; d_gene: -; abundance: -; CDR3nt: TGTGCCAGCAGCTTCCCAGGGATCTACGAGCAGTACTTC; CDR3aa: CASSFPGIYEQYF
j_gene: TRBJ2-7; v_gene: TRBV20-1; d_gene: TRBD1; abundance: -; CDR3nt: TGCAGTGCCAAACCACCCGGACAGGGGTACGAGCAGTACTTC; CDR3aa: CSAKPPGQGYEQYF
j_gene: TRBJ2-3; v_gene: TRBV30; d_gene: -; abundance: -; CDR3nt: TGTGCGTATTCGCGGTTTGGAGATACGCAGTATTTT; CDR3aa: CAYSRFGDTQYF
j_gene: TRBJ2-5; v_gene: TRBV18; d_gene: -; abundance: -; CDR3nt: TGTGCCAGCTCACTTCAAGAGACCCAGTACTTC; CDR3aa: CASSLQETQYF
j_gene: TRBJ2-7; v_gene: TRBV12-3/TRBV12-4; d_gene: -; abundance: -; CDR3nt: TGTGCCAGCAGTTTCACCTTTCAAGGATACGAGCAGTACTTC; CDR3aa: CASSFTFQGYEQYF
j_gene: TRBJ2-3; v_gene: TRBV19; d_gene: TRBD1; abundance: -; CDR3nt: TGTGCCAGTAGTAACTCCGGGACAGGCGAAATGATGGGTACGCAGTATTTT; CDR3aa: CASSNSGTGEMMGTQYF
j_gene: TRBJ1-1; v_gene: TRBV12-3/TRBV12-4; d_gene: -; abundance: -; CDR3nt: TGTGCCAGCGGGGCGAGGGACGGGAACACTGAAGCTTTCTTT; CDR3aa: CASGARDGNTEAFF